These T cell receptor beta chains were read from a single sample in a study of a mutant IDH1 vaccine in newly diagnosed glioma. Libraries were prepared by immunoSEQ multiplex PCR; TCRdb keeps only in-frame clonotypes and omits some of them. The table has 30,000 to 35,000 clones, 60% to 85% seen once. The source material was peripheral blood mononuclear cells (PBMCs), sampled from a glioma patient treated with radiotherapy, temozolomide or both. The receptors shown here come from a man aged 50 or older with glioma. Some clones in this sample may be carry-over from other donors' samples. CDR3s include the opening cysteine and the closing phenylalanine or tryptophan. D genes are given only for firm matches. The size of a clone is reported for some rows only, either as once, few or many, or as a class for expanded clones.

v_call	clone_size	d_call	j_call	cdr3_aa	cdr3_nt
TRBV6-6	-	-	TRBJ2-3	CASSSPLTTRTDTQYF	TGTGCCAGCAGTTCCCCCCTTACAACGCGCACAGATACGCAGTATTTT
TRBV25-1	once	TRBD1	TRBJ1-4	CASSESRGLTNEKLFF	TGTGCCAGCAGTGAATCAAGGGGGCTGACTAATGAAAAACTGTTTTTT
TRBV6-5	-	-	TRBJ1-2	CASSYGGGDYGYTF	TGTGCCAGCAGTTACGGGGGCGGTGACTATGGCTACACCTTC
TRBV9	-	-	TRBJ2-7	CASSVDGRIPYEQYF	TGTGCCAGCAGCGTAGATGGCCGGATACCCTACGAGCAGTACTTC
TRBV19	-	-	TRBJ2-1	CASSPIASSYNEQFF	TGTGCCAGTAGTCCGATCGCGAGCTCCTACAATGAGCAGTTCTTC
TRBV27	-	-	TRBJ1-1	CASSLWGGLNTEAFF	TGTGCCAGCAGTTTATGGGGGGGACTCAACACTGAAGCTTTCTTT
TRBV11-2	-	-	TRBJ1-2	CASSLDEGYGYTF	TGTGCCAGCAGCTTAGATGAGGGCTATGGCTACACCTTC
TRBV19	few	TRBD1	TRBJ1-1	CASSIGGTGVEAFF	TGTGCCAGTAGTATCGGGGGAACAGGGGTAGAAGCTTTCTTT
TRBV5-1	-	TRBD1	TRBJ2-5	CASSPHPGQLQETQYF	TGCGCCAGCAGCCCTCATCCGGGACAGCTCCAAGAGACCCAGTACTTC
TRBV7-2	-	TRBD2	TRBJ2-7	CASSPMTSGSLAREQYF	TGTGCCAGCAGCCCCATGACTAGCGGGAGTCTCGCCCGTGAGCAGTACTTC
TRBV28	-	TRBD1	TRBJ2-7	CASSPTSGTAYEQYF	TGTGCCAGCAGTCCTACCTCCGGGACAGCCTACGAGCAGTACTTC
TRBV6-4	once	-	TRBJ2-1	CASSDWSRSANNEQFF	TGTGCCAGCAGTGACTGGAGTCGTAGCGCGAACAATGAGCAGTTCTTC
TRBV28	few	-	TRBJ1-1	CASSTGNTEAFF	TGTGCCAGCTCGACAGGGAACACTGAAGCTTTCTTT
TRBV5-1	-	-	TRBJ2-5	CASSEGSQETQYF	TGCGCCAGCAGCGAGGGTTCTCAAGAGACCCAGTACTTC
TRBV19	once	-	TRBJ2-2	CASSIDYRVSGELFF	TGTGCCAGTAGTATCGACTATAGGGTATCCGGGGAGCTGTTTTTT
TRBV18	once	-	TRBJ1-2	CASSPREVDGYTF	TGTGCCAGCTCACCGCGAGAAGTTGATGGCTACACCTTC
TRBV6-5	-	-	TRBJ1-1	CASSYLAGDTEAFF	TGTGCCAGCAGTTACCTTGCCGGGGACACTGAAGCTTTCTTT
TRBV18	-	TRBD2	TRBJ2-7	CASGLGGSYEQYF	TGTGCCAGCGGGCTGGGGGGGTCCTACGAGCAGTACTTC
TRBV2	few	-	TRBJ1-2	CASSVGAGGYTF	TGTGCCAGCAGTGTGGGGGCGGGTGGCTACACCTTC
TRBV6-1	-	-	TRBJ2-1	CASSEWGNSYNEQFF	TGTGCCAGCAGTGAATGGGGAAATTCCTACAATGAGCAGTTCTTC
TRBV11-1	-	TRBD2	TRBJ2-7	CASTLGLADYEQYF	TGTGCCAGCACCTTGGGACTAGCGGATTACGAGCAGTACTTC
TRBV7-2	-	-	TRBJ2-3	CASSLKRGDTQYF	TGTGCCAGCAGCTTAAAGAGAGGGGATACGCAGTATTTT
TRBV5-1	-	TRBD1	TRBJ1-4	CASSLTSGGRNEKLFF	TGCGCCAGCAGTTTAACTTCAGGGGGTCGTAATGAAAAACTGTTTTTT
TRBV2	few	-	TRBJ2-7	CASRRLPAHQPYEQYF	TGTGCCAGCAGGAGACTCCCGGCACATCAACCCTACGAGCAGTACTTC
TRBV19	-	TRBD1	TRBJ1-2	CASRRGQGGGYTF	TGTGCCAGTCGAAGGGGGCAGGGTGGTGGCTACACCTTC
TRBV29-1	-	TRBD1	TRBJ1-3	CSVVCSGTGAGNTIYF	TGCAGCGTTGTATGTTCCGGGACAGGGGCTGGAAACACCATATATTTT
TRBV4-3	-	-	TRBJ1-6	CASSQEQGSPLHF	TGCGCCAGCAGCCAAGAACAGGGATCGCCCCTCCACTTT
TRBV19	-	-	TRBJ1-1	CASSGSTGTIAFF	TGTGCCAGTAGCGGCTCGACGGGTACAATCGCTTTCTTT
TRBV4-3	-	TRBD1	TRBJ2-5	CASSSGTGVEETQYF	TGCGCCAGCAGCTCCGGGACAGGGGTGGAAGAGACCCAGTACTTC
TRBV27	-	-	TRBJ1-1	CASREKWRGVTEAFF	TGTGCCAGCAGAGAGAAGTGGCGAGGAGTCACTGAAGCTTTCTTT
TRBV4-1	-	TRBD2	TRBJ2-5	CASSLTSGGREETQYF	TGCGCCAGCAGCCTCACTAGCGGGGGTAGGGAAGAGACCCAGTACTTC
TRBV2	-	-	TRBJ1-6	CASSGPENSPLHF	TGTGCCAGCAGTGGACCCGAGAATTCACCCCTCCACTTT
TRBV5-1	-	-	TRBJ1-5	CASSLVGGMNQPQHF	TGCGCCAGCAGCTTGGTTGGGGGCATGAATCAGCCCCAGCATTTT
TRBV6-6	once	-	TRBJ2-2	CASSLTTDTGELFF	TGTGCCAGCAGTCTCACGACGGACACCGGGGAGCTGTTTTTT
TRBV6-1	few	-	TRBJ1-5	CASSQEWGNQPQHF	TGTGCCAGCAGTCAGGAGTGGGGCAATCAGCCCCAGCATTTT
TRBV7-3	-	-	TRBJ2-3	CASRGDTDTQYF	TGTGCCAGCAGGGGGGACACAGATACGCAGTATTTT
TRBV5-1	-	TRBD2	TRBJ2-3	CASSSSGSTDTQYF	TGCGCCAGCAGCTCTAGCGGCAGCACAGATACGCAGTATTTT
TRBV9	-	TRBD1	TRBJ2-7	CASSVDPLQGYEQYF	TGTGCCAGCAGCGTAGATCCCTTACAGGGGTACGAGCAGTACTTC
TRBV2	-	-	TRBJ1-2	CASSEGIDYGYTF	TGTGCCAGCAGTGAGGGCATCGACTATGGCTACACCTTC
TRBV7-8	-	TRBD1	TRBJ2-5	CASSLAKGQGLRETQYF	TGTGCCAGCAGCTTAGCGAAGGGACAGGGGTTGCGAGAGACCCAGTACTTC
TRBV5-8	-	TRBD1	TRBJ1-1	CASSLTGVGPEAFF	TGTGCCAGCAGCCTGACAGGGGTTGGCCCTGAAGCTTTCTTT
TRBV28	-	-	TRBJ1-5	CASGVGLGQPQHF	TGTGCCAGCGGCGTCGGGTTGGGTCAGCCCCAGCATTTT
TRBV28	few	TRBD1	TRBJ1-5	CASSRGQGGQPQHF	TGTGCCAGCAGTCGCGGACAGGGCGGTCAGCCCCAGCATTTT